This TCR beta chain was profiled in a study of blood T cell repertoires in COVID-19. V was cut by 4 bases and J by 0 bases, with 13 bases left in between. The CDR3 spans 15 residues. Germline assignment: CDR1 SGHRS and CDR2 YFSETQ. Original processing notes: Reference gene primers were amplified, and this amplification served to estimate nucleated cell counts. Here immunoSEQ multiplex PCR was the method, and the copy in TCRdb shows in-frame clones only, minus some. V and J calls plus clone size are reproduced from that table; the DNA served to infer D and trimming. This table has some 160,000 clones, approximately 88% appearing once.

The TCR sequence derives from a man in his fifties or sixties with acute or convalescent COVID-19. Sequences were obtained from peripheral blood. The rearrangement joins TRBV5-1 to TRBJ1-2; no firm D call. The CDR3 DNA reads TGCGCCAGCAGCCCAAACGGGGAGGCTAACTATGGCTACACCTTC. This codes for CASSPNGEANYGYTF.